Listed below are T cell receptor beta chains from one sample, sequenced in a study of T cell responses to AZD1222 COVID-19 vaccine. The method was immunoSEQ multiplex PCR; TCRdb's version includes in-frame clones alone and lacks a portion of them. The table records some 97,000 clones, about 89% of them present only once. The source was peripheral blood, collected on day 0 of AZD1222 vaccination. All receptors derive from an adult in good health. Both conserved end residues are part of each CDR3. A D gene is named only where the DNA matches it firmly. Size is stated for part of the rows, as once, few or many counts, or as a class when the clone is expanded.

TRBV4-2	-	15	TRBJ2-5	-	CASSQGRGGHETQYF	TGTGCCAGCAGCCAAGGGAGGGGGGGCCACGAGACCCAGTACTTC
TRBV19	-	15	TRBJ2-5	-	CASSMTVAATETQYF	TGTGCCAGTAGTATGACGGTGGCAGCTACGGAGACCCAGTACTTC
TRBV10-1	once	14	TRBJ1-1	-	CASSDPTVNTEAFF	TGCGCCAGCAGTGACCCGACCGTAAACACTGAAGCTTTCTTT
TRBV9	-	16	TRBJ2-3	TRBD2	CASSDGLAGRTDTQYF	TGTGCCAGCAGCGACGGACTAGCGGGGCGTACAGATACGCAGTATTTT
TRBV28	-	16	TRBJ1-2	-	CASSYSSRGDKDGYTF	TGTGCCAGCAGCTACTCTTCCAGGGGTGATAAGGATGGCTACACCTTC
TRBV7-2	once	14	TRBJ1-3	-	CASSLGAGDYTIYF	TGTGCCAGCAGCTTAGGGGCAGGGGATTACACCATATATTTT
TRBV5-4	-	16	TRBJ1-1	-	CASSLWRGPLITEAFF	TGTGCCAGCAGCTTGTGGAGAGGGCCCCTAATCACTGAAGCTTTCTTT
TRBV7-2	-	15	TRBJ1-3	-	CASSDQVSSGNTIYF	TGTGCCAGCAGCGACCAAGTTTCGAGTGGAAACACCATATATTTT
TRBV2	few	11	TRBJ1-2	-	CAKTVNYGYTF	TGTGCCAAGACAGTTAACTATGGCTACACCTTC
TRBV18	-	14	TRBJ1-1	-	CASSPAGMNTEAFF	TGTGCCAGCTCACCAGCGGGGATGAACACTGAAGCTTTCTTT
TRBV7-6	-	17	TRBJ2-3	TRBD1	CASSLAWKTGGIDTQYF	TGTGCCAGCAGCTTAGCGTGGAAAACAGGGGGAATAGATACGCAGTATTTT
TRBV27	-	14	TRBJ2-7	TRBD1	CASSLLGTVYEQYF	TGTGCCAGCAGTTTATTAGGGACAGTTTACGAGCAGTACTTC
TRBV25-1	-	16	TRBJ2-6	TRBD1	CASSDFRGLGANVLTF	TGTGCCAGCAGTGACTTTAGGGGGCTCGGGGCCAACGTCCTGACTTTC
TRBV21-1	-	16	TRBJ1-3	-	CASPRDRASSGNTIYF	TGTGCCAGCCCCCGGGACAGGGCATCCTCTGGAAACACCATATATTTT
TRBV15	-	15	TRBJ2-7	TRBD1	CATSRPGTGAYEQYF	TGTGCCACCAGCAGACCCGGGACAGGGGCCTACGAGCAGTACTTC
TRBV5-8	-	14	TRBJ2-7	-	CASSLQGGSYEQYF	TGTGCCAGCAGCTTGCAGGGGGGGTCCTACGAGCAGTACTTC
TRBV6-1	-	13	TRBJ2-7	-	CASSEIRVYEQYF	TGTGCCAGCAGTGAAATAAGGGTCTACGAGCAGTACTTC
TRBV27	-	15	TRBJ1-5	-	CASTQKGVERGPQHF	TGTGCCAGCACGCAAAAAGGGGTAGAGCGCGGGCCCCAGCATTTT
TRBV6-2/TRBV6-3	-	14	TRBJ2-5	-	CASSYRDPQETQYF	TGTGCCAGCAGTTATAGGGACCCCCAAGAGACCCAGTACTTC
TRBV7-2	-	13	TRBJ2-1	-	CASSLGVFNEQFF	TGTGCCAGCAGCTTAGGCGTGTTCAATGAGCAGTTCTTC
TRBV29-1	-	12	TRBJ2-3	-	CSVAGAVDTQYF	TGCAGCGTTGCTGGGGCGGTTGATACGCAGTATTTT
TRBV20-1	-	14	TRBJ2-2	TRBD1	CSASQGAFAGELFF	TGCAGTGCTAGTCAGGGGGCGTTCGCCGGGGAGCTGTTTTTT
TRBV4-1	-	16	TRBJ1-2	-	CASSQPAGARDYGYTF	TGCGCCAGCAGCCAGCCCGCGGGGGCGAGGGACTATGGCTACACCTTC
TRBV5-4	-	15	TRBJ2-1	TRBD1	CASSLQGSSYNEQFF	TGTGCCAGCAGCTTACAGGGGAGCTCCTACAATGAGCAGTTCTTC
TRBV29-1	-	15	TRBJ1-2	-	CSVDRTAFMDYGYTF	TGCAGCGTTGACAGGACAGCCTTTATGGACTATGGCTACACCTTC
TRBV5-1	-	16	TRBJ2-2	-	CASSFQPGGNTGELFF	TGCGCCAGCAGCTTCCAGCCTGGGGGGAACACCGGGGAGCTGTTTTTT
TRBV5-1	-	16	TRBJ2-1	-	CASSLDGGGPYNEQFF	TGCGCCAGCAGCTTGGACGGCGGCGGCCCCTACAATGAGCAGTTCTTC
TRBV7-9	-	13	TRBJ1-5	-	CASSSGLNQPQHF	TGTGCCAGCAGCTCGGGGTTGAATCAGCCCCAGCATTTT
TRBV7-9	-	14	TRBJ2-2	-	CASSLRDGGGELFF	TGTGCCAGCAGCCTCAGGGACGGCGGCGGGGAGCTGTTTTTT
TRBV10-2	-	14	TRBJ1-5	TRBD1	CASSMGQGGQPQHF	TGCGCCAGCAGTATGGGACAGGGAGGTCAGCCCCAGCATTTT
TRBV28	-	16	TRBJ2-3	TRBD2	CASSLGLTSGADTQYF	TGTGCCAGCAGTTTAGGTTTAACTAGCGGGGCAGATACGCAGTATTTT
TRBV5-1	-	17	TRBJ1-4	-	CASSPSPGTTDSEKLFF	TGCGCCAGCAGCCCCAGTCCCGGGACAACAGATAGTGAAAAACTGTTTTTT
TRBV2	-	14	TRBJ1-1	-	CASRESGPRTEAFF	TGTGCCAGCAGGGAATCCGGGCCCAGGACTGAAGCTTTCTTT
TRBV7-8	-	15	TRBJ1-4	-	CASSSKLSPYEKLFF	TGTGCCAGCAGCTCCAAACTAAGTCCTTATGAAAAACTGTTTTTT
TRBV10-2	few	14	TRBJ2-2	-	CASSESGVTGELFF	TGCGCCAGCAGTGAGTCTGGGGTTACCGGGGAGCTGTTTTTT
TRBV7-9	-	15	TRBJ2-1	-	CASFDSLKSYNEQFF	TGTGCCAGCTTCGACAGCCTAAAGTCCTACAATGAGCAGTTCTTC
TRBV19	-	16	TRBJ1-3	TRBD1	CASSIVGTASGNTIYF	TGTGCCAGTAGTATAGTTGGGACAGCGTCTGGAAACACCATATATTTT
TRBV27	-	13	TRBJ2-1	-	CASSLQLGNEQFF	TGTGCCAGCAGTCTCCAACTAGGAAATGAGCAGTTCTTC
TRBV7-9	few	12	TRBJ1-1	-	CASSLGLTEAFF	TGTGCCAGCAGCTTAGGCTTAACTGAAGCTTTCTTT
TRBV7-9	-	12	TRBJ2-7	TRBD1	CASSVQGFEQYF	TGTGCCAGCAGCGTACAGGGGTTTGAGCAGTACTTC
TRBV29-1	-	12	TRBJ2-5	-	CSVAETKETQYF	TGCAGCGTTGCAGAGACTAAAGAGACCCAGTACTTC
TRBV27	-	19	TRBJ2-5	TRBD2	CASSLKPQGTSGAQETQYF	TGTGCCAGCAGTTTAAAGCCCCAGGGGACTAGCGGGGCCCAAGAGACCCAGTACTTC
TRBV10-3	once	13	TRBJ1-4	TRBD1	CASTGTGDEKLFF	TGTGCCAGCACCGGGACAGGGGATGAAAAACTGTTTTTT
TRBV5-1	-	13	TRBJ2-3	-	CASSLAGADTQYF	TGCGCCAGCAGCTTGGCCGGAGCAGATACGCAGTATTTT
TRBV10-2	-	14	TRBJ2-3	-	CASSDRRRTDTQYF	TGCGCCAGCAGTGACCGGAGACGCACAGATACGCAGTATTTT
TRBV28	-	13	TRBJ2-2	TRBD2	CASSGLAGRELFF	TGTGCCAGCAGTGGACTAGCGGGCAGGGAGCTGTTTTTT
TRBV18	-	14	TRBJ2-7	-	CASSPGRSSYEQYF	TGTGCCAGCTCACCGGGACGCAGCTCCTACGAGCAGTACTTC
TRBV3-1/TRBV3-2	once	17	TRBJ1-6	TRBD1	CASSQDLSTGGDSPLHF	TGTGCCAGCAGCCAAGATTTGTCGACAGGGGGCGATTCACCCCTCCACTTT